Each of the 26 T cell receptor beta chains below was sequenced from the same sample in a study of blood T cell repertoires in COVID-19. Here immunoSEQ multiplex PCR was the method, and the copy in TCRdb shows in-frame clones only, minus some. Among a few hundred thousand clones listed, about 88% were seen once. Material: peripheral blood. These TCRs come from a young man with active or convalescent COVID-19.

The V and J genes are TRBV7-2 and TRBJ2-7, with no clear D. CDR1 and CDR2 from the germline V gene are SGHTA and FQGNSA. The CDR3 has 12 amino acids. Trimming removed 2 bases from V and 6 bases from J, with 8 bases in between. The DNA of the CDR3 is TGTGCCAGCAGCTTATTCCGAGTCGAGCAGTACTTC. Its protein product is CASSLFRVEQYF.

The CDR3 sequence is CASSSPGGVNNQPQHF. The CDR3 DNA is TGTGCCAGCAGTTCCCCGGGAGGGGTCAATAATCAGCCCCAGCATTTT. The genes are TRBV6-2 or TRBV6-3 and TRBJ1-5; D may be TRBD1 (5 bases). The V end was cut by 4 bases, the J end by 4 bases, with 17 bases between. CDR1 and CDR2 from the germline V gene are MNHEY and SVGEGT. CDR3 length: 16 amino acids.

This clone was picked up one time. The genes are TRBV7-9 and TRBJ2-1; TRBD2 is a possible D gene (5 bases). This CDR3 region has 12 residues. In germline, CDR1 is SEHNR, CDR2 FQNEAQ (reference sequence). V was cut by 3 bases and J by 16 bases, with 16 bases left in between. The CDR3, as DNA: TGTGCCAGCAGCTTGAGGGATCTAGCAGTCTTCTTC. Protein sequence: CASSLRDLAVFF.

The V and J genes are TRBV7-2 and TRBJ1-4; no definite D call. V lost 8 bases and J lost 5, with 15 bases in between. This CDR3 has 14 residues. Germline CDR1 and CDR2: SGHTA and FQGNSA. CDR3 nucleotides: TGTGCCAGCTCCTTAACTCCGGGAAATGAAAAACTGTTTTTT. This encodes CASSLTPGNEKLFF.

There are many counts of this clone. The J gene is TRBJ1-2, the V gene TRBV24-1, with D possibly being TRBD1 (6 bases). This CDR3 is 17 amino acids long. Trimming removed 4 bases from V and 3 bases from J, with 20 bases in between. Germline CDR1 KGHDR, CDR2 SFDVKD. CDR3 in amino acids: CATSDPPTGGNHYGYTF. The CDR3 DNA follows: TGTGCCACCAGTGACCCCCCGACAGGTGGAAACCACTATGGCTACACCTTC.

V gene TRBV6-4 combines with J gene TRBJ2-1; D call uncertain. V was clipped by 1 base and J by 12 bases, with 16 bases between them. Germline V gene lookup returns CDR1 MRHNA and CDR2 SNTAGT. CDR3 length: 14 amino acids. For the CDR3, the DNA is TGTGCCAGCAGTGACTATCCCTCGTCCGTCCGGCAGTTCTTC. Translated, it gives CASSDYPSSVRQFF.

This sequence joins TRBV7-9 and TRBJ1-2; TRBD1 matches at 8 bases. This CDR3 region has 15 residues. V shed 4 bases, J shed 4 bases, and the junction held 8 bases outside the gene matches. Germline assignment: CDR1 SEHNR and CDR2 FQNEAQ (reference sequence). The CDR3 DNA follows: TGTGCCAGCAGCTCCCAGGGGGCCGCTACCTATGGCTACACCTTC. Translated, it gives CASSSQGAATYGYTF. Complete variable domain (other parts from reference TRBV7-9 and TRBJ1-2): DTGVSQNPRHKITKRGQNVTFRCDPISEHNRLYWYRQTLGQGPEFLTYFQNEAQLEKSRLLSDRFSAERPKGSFSTLEIQRTEQGDSAMYLCASSSQGAATYGYTFGSGTRLTVV.

The J gene is TRBJ2-7, the V gene TRBV3-1 (or the pseudogene TRBV3-2); D might be TRBD2 (7 bases). Trimming took 1 base from V and 6 from J, leaving 13 bases between them. The CDR3 sequence is 14 residues long. Germline V gene data show CDR1 as LGHDT and CDR2 as YNNKEL (reference sequence). The DNA of the CDR3 is TGTGCCAGCAGCCAAGTTGAGGGGGGGAGCGAGCAGTACTTC. Translation gives CASSQVEGGSEQYF.

This clone was picked up a small number of times. V is TRBV19 and J is TRBJ2-3, with D uncertain. The ends were cut back, 4 bases at V and 2 bases at J, with 10 bases in the middle. The CDR3 loop spans 14 amino acids. Germline CDR1 and CDR2: LNHDA and SQIVND (reference sequence). The CDR3 here is CASSTLTFTDTQYF. The CDR3 nucleotides read TGTGCCAGTAGTACTCTGACTTTCACAGATACGCAGTATTTT.

The chain joins TRBV9 to TRBJ2-7; D perhaps matches TRBD1 (6 bases). CDR3 length: 14 residues. V was cut by 5 bases and J by 0 bases, with 12 bases left in between. The germline V gene has CDR1 SGDLS and CDR2 YYNGEE. The CDR3 DNA is TGTGCCAGCAGTCGCGACAGGTCCTCCTACGAGCAGTACTTC. It is translated as CASSRDRSSYEQYF.

Turning to this clone: The junction and the germline gene differ at one end; a read error may be behind it. The CDR3 sequence is CASSPLRADNEQFF. The CDR3 DNA is TGTGCTAGCAGCCCCTTGAGGGCCGACAATGAGCAGTTCTTC. The chain couples TRBV7-7 to TRBJ2-1; the D gene is possibly TRBD2 (5 bases). CDR1 SSHAT and CDR2 FNYEAQ come from the germline V gene (reference sequence). CDR3 size: 14 residues.

The genes are TRBV10-1 and TRBJ2-3, with a weak D call TRBD1 (6 bases). Germline CDR1 and CDR2: WNHNN and SYGVQD (reference sequence). The CDR3 runs to 16 residues. With 0 bases removed from V and 1 base from J, the gap between germline ends came to 11 bases. The CDR3 protein is CASSESLGAGTDTQYF. CDR3 DNA: TGCGCCAGCAGTGAGTCGCTGGGGGCAGGCACAGATACGCAGTATTTT.

The V call is TRBV5-1, the J call TRBJ2-4; unclear D gene. The CDR3 is made up of 14 amino acids. CDR1 SGHRS and CDR2 YFSETQ come from the germline V gene. Trimming removed 4 bases at V and 5 bases at J, with 13 bases between. CDR3 in DNA: TGCGCCAGCAGCCCCTCAGGCCGAGAAAACATTCAGTACTTC. Residues: CASSPSGRENIQYF.

The gene calls are TRBV19 and TRBJ1-5; 8 bases fit TRBD1. Germline CDR1 and CDR2: LNHDA and SQIVND (reference sequence). The CDR3 totals 17 residues. Germline trimming cut 3 bases from V and 1 base from J; bases unmatched to any gene: 8. CDR3 region: CASSIDRGDESNQPQHF. The CDR3 region has the DNA TGTGCCAGTAGTATCGACAGGGGCGACGAAAGCAATCAGCCCCAGCATTTT.

This rearrangement joins TRBV25-1 to TRBJ1-2; D is unclear. With 5 bases removed from V and 7 bases from J, the gap between germline ends came to 11 bases. Germline-derived CDR1 and CDR2 are MGHDK and SYGVNS. There are 12 residues in the CDR3. The CDR3, as DNA: TGTGCCAGCAGTCTGAGGGAGGGTGGCTACACCTTC. Its protein product is CASSLREGGYTF.

CDR3 DNA sequence: TGCGCCAGCGATAGGACTAGCGGGGGGTCGAGCACAGATACGCAGTATTTT. It translates to CASDRTSGGSSTDTQYF. The gene calls are TRBV5-1 and TRBJ2-3; 14 nucleotides line up with TRBD2. The CDR3 spans 17 residues. Germline trimming cut 7 bases from V and 0 bases from J; bases unmatched to any gene: 7. Germline values: CDR1 SGHRS, CDR2 YFSETQ. The full variable domain, in which reference TRBV5-1 and TRBJ2-3 provide the parts outside the CDR3, is KAGVTQTPRYLIKTRGQQVTLSCSPISGHRSVSWYQQTPGQGLQFLFEYFSETQRNKGNFPGRFSGRQFSNSRSEMNVSTLELGDSALYLCASDRTSGGSSTDTQYFGPGTRLTVL.

V is TRBV5-1 and J is TRBJ2-3, with a tentative D call TRBD2 (7 bases). Germline V gives CDR1 SGHRS, CDR2 YFSETQ. The CDR3 loop spans 17 amino acids. V lost 0 bases to trimming and J lost 4 bases, with 18 bases between them. The CDR3 loop reads CASSLVVGRGQADTQYF. As DNA, the CDR3 is TGCGCCAGCAGCTTGGTGGTGGGGCGGGGGCAGGCAGATACGCAGTATTTT.

The genes are TRBV7-2 and TRBJ2-1; 14 nucleotides match TRBD2. The length of the CDR3 is 18 residues. CDR1 and CDR2 from the germline V gene are SGHTA and FQGNSA. The trim removed 1 base at V and 2 bases at J, leaving 4 bases unmatched. CDR3 bases: TGTGCCAGCAGCTTAGAAAGGACTAGCGGGAGGACCTACAATGAGCAGTTCTTC. Translated, it gives CASSLERTSGRTYNEQFF.

The V gene is TRBV9, the J gene TRBJ2-2, with TRBD2 matching over 9 bases. Germline V gene lookup returns CDR1 SGDLS and CDR2 YYNGEE. The CDR3 length is 13 residues. The ends lost 6 bases at V and 8 bases at J; junction bases unmatched: 5. The CDR3: CASNLAGEGELFF. CDR3 in DNA: TGTGCCAGCAACTTAGCGGGAGAAGGGGAGCTGTTTTTT.

V gene TRBV7-9 combines with J gene TRBJ1-3; no definite D call. The CDR3 extends over 15 amino acids. The V and J ends lost 1 base and 7 bases respectively, with 14 bases between them. The germline V gene has CDR1 SEHNR and CDR2 FQNEAQ (reference sequence). DNA of the CDR3: TGTGCCAGCAGCTTAGGGGTGTCGCAGGCTAACACCATATATTTT. Translated, it gives CASSLGVSQANTIYF. The entire variable domain, with the rest obtained from reference TRBV7-9 and TRBJ1-3, is as follows: DTGVSQNPRHKITKRGQNVTFRCDPISEHNRLYWYRQTLGQGPEFLTYFQNEAQLEKSRLLSDRFSAERPKGSFSTLEIQRTEQGDSAMYLCASSLGVSQANTIYFGEGSWLTVV.

The CDR3 region is CASSLRQRETQYF. For the CDR3, the DNA is TGCGCCAGCAGCTTGCGACAGAGGGAGACCCAGTACTTC. The genes are TRBV5-1 and TRBJ2-5, with D possibly being TRBD1 (5 bases). V lost 1 base to trimming and J lost 5 bases, with 9 bases between them. CDR1 and CDR2 (germline): SGHRS, YFSETQ. The CDR3 runs to 13 residues.

The chain has TRBV6-5 and TRBJ1-4; a possible D gene is TRBD1 (6 bases). CDR3 length equals 12 residues. With 6 bases removed from V and 9 bases from J, the gap between germline ends came to 11 bases. From germline, CDR1 is MNHEY and CDR2 SVGAGI. The CDR3 DNA sequence: TGTGCCAGCAGGAGGGGGACGCAAAAACTGTTTTTT. Translating gives CASRRGTQKLFF.

V usage is TRBV27 and J usage is TRBJ1-2; no firm D call. This CDR3 spans 13 amino acids. The V end was cut by 5 bases, the J end by 6 bases, with 13 bases between. Looked up from germline, CDR1 is MNHEY and CDR2 is SMNVEV (reference sequence). In nucleotides, the CDR3 is TGTGCCAGCAGTCCAATGGCCGGAGATGGCTACACCTTC. Translation gives CASSPMAGDGYTF.

The chain is built from TRBV10-3 and TRBJ2-2, with 9 bases aligning to TRBD1. V was pared by 7 bases and J by 4 bases, with 7 bases of the junction left unmatched. The germline V gene has CDR1 ENHRY and CDR2 SYGVKD. This CDR3 has 15 residues. CDR3 loop: CAINSGQGSTGELFF. The CDR3 nucleotides are TGTGCCATCAACTCCGGACAGGGGAGCACCGGGGAGCTGTTTTTT.

The chain links TRBV7-7 to TRBJ2-5, with 7 bases aligning to TRBD1. Germline V gene lookup returns CDR1 SSHAT and CDR2 FNYEAQ (reference sequence). The CDR3 is made up of 15 amino acids. With V trimmed by 5 bases and J by 3 bases, 9 bases remained unmatched. The CDR3 sequence is CASSQSPGTEETQYF. The CDR3 DNA follows: TGTGCCAGCAGCCAAAGTCCCGGGACAGAAGAGACCCAGTACTTC.

The chain uses TRBV5-4 and TRBJ2-5; D is perhaps TRBD1 (5 bases). V lost 4 bases and J lost 5, with 12 bases in between. CDR1 SGHNT and CDR2 YYREEE come from the germline V gene (reference sequence). CDR3 length: 13 amino acids. CDR3 sequence (DNA): TGTGCCAGCAGCCAAGGGGAAGTTGAGACCCAGTACTTC. As protein: CASSQGEVETQYF.